What follows are 27 T cell receptor beta chains derived from one specimen sequenced in a study of identical twins. TCRdb re-analysed the 5' RACE reads in MiXCR, keeping a single row per CDR3 protein. This sample has under 400,000 distinct CDR3 sequences, with 9% to 10% found just once. The specimen sequenced was naive T cells sorted from blood. The receptors here all came from a woman aged 45-65 years in good health.

Ten or more counts support this clonotype. V and J are TRBV2 and TRBJ2-1; weak D call: TRBD2 (5 bases). Trimming removed 8 bases at V and 0 bases at J, with 14 bases between. CDR3 length equals 15 residues. CDR1 SNHLY and CDR2 FYNNEI come from the germline V gene. CDR3 residues: CASAEGTLSYNEQFF. The CDR3 DNA reads TGTGCCAGCGCCGAGGGAACACTCTCCTACAATGAGCAGTTCTTC.

This clonotype was detected ten times or more. V gene TRBV24-1 combines with J gene TRBJ1-5; D is unclear. The CDR3 loop spans 14 amino acids. Germline V gives CDR1 KGHDR, CDR2 SFDVKD. Trimming removed 1 base at V and 6 bases at J, with 9 bases between. The DNA for the CDR3 is TGTGCCACCAGTGATTTCGGACTGAGTCAGCCCCAGCATTTT. Residues: CATSDFGLSQPQHF.

This clonotype was counted between two and nine times. The rearrangement joins TRBV4-1 to TRBJ1-5; weak D call: TRBD1 (5 bases). V was trimmed by 0 bases and J by 2 bases, leaving 17 bases between them. CDR1 MGHRA and CDR2 YSYEKL come from the germline V gene. The CDR3 runs to 18 residues. The CDR3 protein is CASSQDGVSGARNQPQHF. In DNA form, the CDR3 reads TGCGCCAGCAGCCAAGACGGGGTCAGTGGGGCACGCAATCAGCCCCAGCATTTT.

In this sample, this clonotype turned up a few times. This rearrangement joins TRBV7-2 to TRBJ2-5; 8 bases fit TRBD1. The V segment lost 3 bases and the J segment 4 bases; nucleotides outside the gene matches: 7. Germline CDR1 SGHTA, CDR2 FQGNSA. This CDR3 spans 15 amino acids. In nucleotides, the CDR3 is TGTGCCAGCAGCTTCGACAGGGGCAAGGGAGAGACCCAGTACTTC. It specifies CASSFDRGKGETQYF. The variable domain in full, completed from reference TRBV7-2 and TRBJ2-5, reads GAGVSQSPSNKVTEKGKDVELRCDPISGHTALYWYRQSLGQGLEFLIYFQGNSAPDKSGLPSDRFSAERTGGSVSTLTIQRTQQEDSAVYLCASSFDRGKGETQYFGPGTRLLVL.

This clonotype was detected ten times or more. The chain is built from TRBV5-1 and TRBJ2-5; 12 bases align to TRBD2. The J segment lost 3 bases and the V segment lost 0 bases, leaving 3 bases of the junction unmatched. The germline V gene encodes CDR1 SGHRS and CDR2 YFSETQ. The CDR3 loop spans 16 amino acids. The CDR3 DNA is TGCGCCAGCAGCTTGGCACTAGCGGGAGGTAAAGAGACCCAGTACTTC. Amino acids: CASSLALAGGKETQYF.

This chain joins TRBV6-5 and TRBJ1-1; D perhaps matches TRBD1 (5 bases). Trimming cost V 6 bases and J 4 bases, with 15 bases left between them. Germline V gene data show CDR1 as MNHEY and CDR2 as SVGAGI. This CDR3 has 14 residues. CDR3 DNA: TGTGCCAGCAGCTTTACTGGCGGGGGCACTGAAGCTTTCTTT. Amino acid sequence: CASSFTGGGTEAFF.

The chain recombines TRBV12-3 or TRBV12-4 with TRBJ2-3; 7 bases match TRBD2. The CDR3 extends over 17 amino acids. V lost 5 bases, J lost 2 bases, and 13 bases stayed unmatched. This CDR3 is CASSKLSGLLLTDTQYF. Written as DNA, the CDR3 is TGTGCCAGCAGTAAGCTTTCGGGACTATTACTCACAGATACGCAGTATTTT.

This sequence joins TRBV20-1 and TRBJ1-2, with D unclear. CDR1 is DFQATT, CDR2 SNEGSKA, per germline (reference sequence). The germline V and J ends were trimmed by 0 bases and 4 bases, with 15 bases remaining between them. This CDR3 has 15 residues. The DNA of the CDR3 is TGCAGTGCTAGAGATCCCAAACATGCCCCCTATGGCTACACCTTC. It codes for CSARDPKHAPYGYTF.

This clonotype was seen a few times. V and J are TRBV4-1 and TRBJ2-1; D gene ambiguous. Trimming took off 2 bases at V and 6 bases at J, with 5 bases between the two ends. This CDR3 is 12 amino acids long. Germline CDR1 MGHRA, CDR2 YSYEKL. CDR3: CASSQLVNEQFF. The CDR3 DNA sequence: TGCGCCAGCAGCCAACTAGTCAATGAGCAGTTCTTC.

At least ten counts were recorded for this clonotype. The chain joins TRBV3-1 to TRBJ2-1; D is ambiguous. CDR3 length: 17 amino acids. Germline CDR1 LGHDT, CDR2 YNNKEL (reference sequence). The V gene lost 1 base and the J gene lost 0 bases, with 13 bases spanning the gap. CDR3 residues: CASSQGRARSSYNEQFF. CDR3 coding DNA: TGTGCCAGCAGCCAAGGAAGGGCCAGGAGCTCCTACAATGAGCAGTTCTTC.

This clonotype showed up many times. The chain combines TRBV7-2 with TRBJ2-1; 14 nucleotides align to TRBD2. V dropped 6 bases and J dropped 9; count of bases not matched to a gene: 7. Germline V gene data show CDR1 as SGHTA and CDR2 as FQGNSA. The CDR3 spans 15 residues. The CDR3 spells CASSVRLAGGIEQFF. The CDR3 DNA reads as TGTGCCAGCAGTGTTAGACTAGCGGGAGGGATTGAGCAGTTCTTC.

This clonotype was seen many times. The V and J genes are TRBV5-5 and TRBJ1-1; a weak D match, TRBD1 (5 bases). Germline-derived CDR1 and CDR2 are SGHKS and YYEKEE (reference sequence). The CDR3 loop spans 14 amino acids. With 3 bases removed from V and 3 bases from J, the gap between germline ends came to 12 bases. The CDR3 DNA reads TGTGCCAGCAGCTCCTTGGGGGGGTACACTGAAGCTTTCTTT. Translating it yields CASSSLGGYTEAFF. The full variable domain, in which reference TRBV5-5 and TRBJ1-1 provide the parts outside the CDR3, is DAGVTQSPTHLIKTRGQQVTLRCSPISGHKSVSWYQQVLGQGPQFIFQYYEKEERGRGNFPDRFSARQFPNYSSELNVNALLLGDSALYLCASSSLGGYTEAFFGQGTRLTVV.

This clonotype was counted ten times or more. The chain has TRBV6-5 and TRBJ2-2; the D is unclear. Germline assignment: CDR1 MNHEY and CDR2 SVGAGI. The CDR3 contains 15 residues. V was shortened by 2 bases and J by 2 bases, with 9 bases between the two germline ends. CDR3 in DNA: TGTGCCAGCAGTTACATAGGCATCAACACCGGGGAGCTGTTTTTT. This gives the protein CASSYIGINTGELFF.

The sample holds many counts of this clonotype. The V call is TRBV15, the J call TRBJ2-7; the D gene is possibly TRBD1 (6 bases). Germline V gene data show CDR1 as LNHNV and CDR2 as YYDKDF (reference sequence). Trimming cost V 0 bases and J 5 bases, with 8 bases left between them. The CDR3 sequence is 13 residues long. CDR3 in DNA: TGTGCCACCAGCAGAGATGAGGGGGACGAGCAGTACGTC. It translates to CATSRDEGDEQYV.

This clonotype was counted at least ten times. The V and J genes are TRBV5-1 and TRBJ2-5, with D uncertain. The germline CDR1 and CDR2 sequences are SGHRS and YFSETQ. The germline V and J ends were trimmed by 1 base and 1 base, with 5 bases remaining between them. The CDR3 sequence is 13 residues long. The CDR3 DNA follows: TGCGCCAGCAGCTTGTTCAGCCAAGAGACCCAGTACTTC. Its protein is CASSLFSQETQYF. The variable domain in full, with the rest retrieved from reference TRBV5-1 and TRBJ2-5, is KAGVTQTPRYLIKTRGQQVTLSCSPISGHRSVSWYQQTPGQGLQFLFEYFSETQRNKGNFPGRFSGRQFSNSRSEMNVSTLELGDSALYLCASSLFSQETQYFGPGTRLLVL.

This clonotype was detected a few times. The chain links TRBV7-6 to TRBJ2-7, with 8 nucleotides matching TRBD2. V lost 2 bases and J lost 7; bases outside the gene matches: 10. The CDR3 has 15 amino acids. In germline, CDR1 is SGHVS, CDR2 FNYEAQ. CDR3 sequence reads: CASSLSPGGPREQYF. CDR3 nucleotides: TGTGCCAGCAGCTTAAGCCCGGGAGGGCCAAGAGAGCAGTACTTC.

This clonotype has ten or more counts. The V call is TRBV5-1, the J call TRBJ1-2, with 8 bases that match TRBD1. CDR1 and CDR2 (germline): SGHRS, YFSETQ. The CDR3 is 17 amino acids. J lost 7 bases, V lost 4 bases, and 18 bases had no gene match. The DNA for the CDR3 is TGCGCCAGCAGCGAACCGGGGCCAGCCGGGACAGGCTCTGGCTACACCTTC. Its protein is CASSEPGPAGTGSGYTF.

This sequence joins TRBV10-3 and TRBJ2-5; TRBD1 matches 8 bases. Germline V gives CDR1 ENHRY, CDR2 SYGVKD. The CDR3 is made up of 10 amino acids. V lost 10 bases, J lost 5 bases, and 0 bases stayed unmatched. CDR3 residues: CARQGETQYF. In DNA form, the CDR3 reads TGTGCCAGACAGGGGGAGACCCAGTACTTC.

This clonotype was observed a handful of times. J is TRBJ2-1 and V is TRBV29-1; D might be TRBD2 (6 bases). The CDR3 is made up of 14 amino acids. V lost 5 bases and J lost 2, with 13 bases in between. Germline V gives CDR1 SQVTM, CDR2 ANQGSEA. The CDR3, as DNA: TGCAGCGTTCAACTAGGAGGGGCCTACAATGAGCAGTTCTTC. This sequence encodes CSVQLGGAYNEQFF.

The V and J genes are TRBV5-1 and TRBJ2-1; no reliable D call. The germline V gene encodes CDR1 SGHRS and CDR2 YFSETQ. V was pared by 7 bases and J by 3 bases, with 11 bases between. The CDR3 sequence is 13 residues long. The CDR3 DNA is TGCGCCAGCGCCCAGACAAGCTACAATGAGCAGTTCTTC. It is translated as CASAQTSYNEQFF.

This clonotype was detected ten times or more. V gene TRBV5-1 combines with J gene TRBJ2-5; 12 bases are a match to TRBD2. J was trimmed by 1 base and V by 0 bases; bases with no gene match: 1. The CDR3 consists of 16 residues. Germline V lookup: CDR1 SGHRS, CDR2 YFSETQ. The CDR3 DNA sequence: TGCGCCAGCAGCTTGGAACTAGCGGGAGGCCAAGAGACCCAGTACTTC. As protein: CASSLELAGGQETQYF.

This clonotype has ten or more counts. The chain joins TRBV12-3 or TRBV12-4 to TRBJ1-5; 9 bases are shared with TRBD1. Trimming took 4 bases from V and 2 from J; bases not matched to a gene: 9. This CDR3 contains 17 residues. In nucleotides, the CDR3 is TGTGCCAGCAGTTCCGGGACAGGGAGATGGGGCAATCAGCCCCAGCATTTT. Translated: CASSSGTGRWGNQPQHF.

The DNA for the CDR3 is TGCAGTGCCAGAAGCGGGAGGTCTTTTAATGAGCAGTTCTTC. It codes for CSARSGRSFNEQFF. The chain employs TRBV20-1 and TRBJ2-1; 9 bases fit TRBD2. CDR1 DFQATT and CDR2 SNEGSKA come from the germline V gene (reference sequence). The CDR3 totals 14 residues. V trimming: 6 bases; J trimming: 7 bases; junction bases outside the gene matches: 10.

The chain combines TRBV5-5 with TRBJ2-1, with 9 positions matching TRBD2. This CDR3 spans 16 amino acids. Germline V gene lookup returns CDR1 SGHKS and CDR2 YYEKEE (reference sequence). V lost 2 bases to trimming and J lost 6 bases; unmatched junction nucleotides: 9. CDR3: CASSFHRTSVSNEQFF. The CDR3 nucleotides read TGTGCCAGCAGCTTCCATCGGACTAGCGTGAGCAATGAGCAGTTCTTC.

The table lists this clonotype with a few counts. The V gene is TRBV6-1, the J gene TRBJ2-7; D is unresolved. With 1 base removed from V and 3 bases from J, the gap between germline ends came to 7 bases. The germline V gene encodes CDR1 MNHNS and CDR2 SASEGT. CDR3 length: 13 amino acids. CDR3 amino acids: CASSEGIGYEQYF. The CDR3, as DNA: TGTGCCAGCAGTGAAGGGATCGGCTACGAGCAGTACTTC.

This clonotype was detected many times. V gene TRBV5-1 combines with J gene TRBJ2-1, with TRBD2 identical over 8 bases. Germline trimming cut 6 bases from V and 0 bases from J; bases unmatched to any gene: 2. CDR3 length: 14 amino acids. Germline loops: CDR1 SGHRS, CDR2 YFSETQ. The CDR3 DNA is TGCGCCAGCACTACTAGCGGCTCCTACAATGAGCAGTTCTTC. Translated: CASTTSGSYNEQFF.

There are many counts of this clonotype. The J gene is TRBJ2-1, the V gene TRBV12-3 or TRBV12-4, with TRBD2 identical over 11 bases. CDR3 length: 16 amino acids. V shed 3 bases, J shed 5 bases, and the junction held 6 bases outside the gene matches. In DNA form, the CDR3 reads TGTGCCAGCAGTTTCGCCGGGACTAGCGGAGACAATGAGCAGTTCTTC. It is translated as CASSFAGTSGDNEQFF.